This T cell receptor beta chain comes out of a study of blood T cell repertoires in COVID-19. The V and J ends lost 8 bases and 3 bases respectively, with 11 bases between them. Germline loops: CDR1 SEHNR, CDR2 FQNEAQ (reference sequence). The CDR3 has 12 residues. As handled by the study authors: Nucleated cell number was recorded as an estimate derived from reference gene primer amplification. The method was immunoSEQ multiplex PCR; TCRdb's version includes in-frame clones alone and lacks a portion of them. V, J and clone size are those of that table, while D and trimming were read from the DNA. The sample contains fewer than 250,000 clones, roughly nine tenths of which appear only once. This clone has only a few counts.

The TCR originated in a man aged 40-49 years with acute or convalescent COVID-19. Material for sequencing was peripheral blood. The gene calls are TRBV7-9 and TRBJ2-7, with a tentative D call TRBD1 (7 bases). The CDR3 is CASQGGRYEQYF. In nucleotides, the CDR3 is TGTGCCAGCCAGGGGGGCCGCTACGAGCAGTACTTC.